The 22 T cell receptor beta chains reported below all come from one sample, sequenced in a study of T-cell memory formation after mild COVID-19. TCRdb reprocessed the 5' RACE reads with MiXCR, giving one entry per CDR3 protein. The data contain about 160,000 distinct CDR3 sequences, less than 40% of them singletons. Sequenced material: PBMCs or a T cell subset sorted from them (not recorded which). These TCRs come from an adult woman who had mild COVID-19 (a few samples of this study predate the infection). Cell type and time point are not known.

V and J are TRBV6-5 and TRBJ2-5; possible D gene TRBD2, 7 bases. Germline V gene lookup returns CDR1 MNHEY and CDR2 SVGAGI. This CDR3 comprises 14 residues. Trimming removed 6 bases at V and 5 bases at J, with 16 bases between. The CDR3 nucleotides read TGTGCCAGCAGATTTGGGGGGGCCCTGGAGACCCAGTACTTC. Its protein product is CASRFGGALETQYF.

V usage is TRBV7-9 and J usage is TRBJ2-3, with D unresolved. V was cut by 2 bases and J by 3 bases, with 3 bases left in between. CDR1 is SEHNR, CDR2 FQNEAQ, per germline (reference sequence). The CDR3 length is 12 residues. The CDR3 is CASSLPTDTQYF. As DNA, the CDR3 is TGTGCCAGCAGCTTACCGACAGATACGCAGTATTTT.

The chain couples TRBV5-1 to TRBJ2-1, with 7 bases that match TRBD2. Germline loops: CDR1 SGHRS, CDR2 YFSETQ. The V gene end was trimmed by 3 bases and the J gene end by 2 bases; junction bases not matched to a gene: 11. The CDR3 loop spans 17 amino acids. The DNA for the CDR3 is TGCGCCAGCAGCTCCAACCCCGGGACTACGACCTACAATGAGCAGTTCTTC. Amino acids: CASSSNPGTTTYNEQFF.

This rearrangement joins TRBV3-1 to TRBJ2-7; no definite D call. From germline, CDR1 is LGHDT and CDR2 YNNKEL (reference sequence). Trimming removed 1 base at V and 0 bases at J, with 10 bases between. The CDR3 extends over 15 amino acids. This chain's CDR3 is CASSQAGYPSYEQYF. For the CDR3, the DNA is TGTGCCAGCAGCCAAGCGGGTTACCCCTCCTACGAGCAGTACTTC.

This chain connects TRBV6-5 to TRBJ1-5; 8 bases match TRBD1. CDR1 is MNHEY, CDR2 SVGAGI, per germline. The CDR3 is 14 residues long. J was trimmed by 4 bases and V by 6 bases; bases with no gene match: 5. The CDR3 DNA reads TGTGCCAGCAGCTTCGACAGGGGTAATCAGCCCCAGCATTTT. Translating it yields CASSFDRGNQPQHF.

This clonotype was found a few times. In DNA form, the CDR3 reads TGTGCCAGCAGCAAGGGACTAGCGGGAGTCCGTGAGCAGTTCTTC. Amino acids: CASSKGLAGVREQFF. V and J are TRBV7-3 and TRBJ2-1; 14 bases are a match to TRBD2. The CDR3 sequence is 15 residues long. CDR1 is SGHTA and CDR2 is FQGTGA in the germline V gene. The V and J ends lost 5 bases and 9 bases, in that order; junction bases with no gene match: 6.

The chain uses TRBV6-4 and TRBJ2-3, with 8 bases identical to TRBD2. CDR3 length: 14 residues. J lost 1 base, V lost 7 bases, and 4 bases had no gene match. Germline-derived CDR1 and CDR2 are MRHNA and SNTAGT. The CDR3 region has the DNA TGTGCCAGCAAAGCGACTAGCGGCACAGATACGCAGTATTTT. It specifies CASKATSGTDTQYF.

The CDR3 loop is CATLAGGGELFF. CDR3 nucleotide sequence: TGTGCCACACTCGCGGGTGGCGGGGAGCTGTTTTTT. The genes are TRBV12-3 or TRBV12-4 and TRBJ2-2; the D gene is possibly TRBD2 (5 bases). V was clipped by 10 bases and J by 7 bases, with 13 bases between them. This CDR3 is 12 amino acids long.

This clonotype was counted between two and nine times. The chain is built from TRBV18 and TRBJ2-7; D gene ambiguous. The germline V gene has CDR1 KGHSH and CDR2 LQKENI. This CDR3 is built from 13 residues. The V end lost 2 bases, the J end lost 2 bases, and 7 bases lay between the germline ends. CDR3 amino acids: CASSPVGPYEQYF. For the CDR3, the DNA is TGTGCCAGCTCACCAGTCGGCCCCTACGAGCAGTACTTC.

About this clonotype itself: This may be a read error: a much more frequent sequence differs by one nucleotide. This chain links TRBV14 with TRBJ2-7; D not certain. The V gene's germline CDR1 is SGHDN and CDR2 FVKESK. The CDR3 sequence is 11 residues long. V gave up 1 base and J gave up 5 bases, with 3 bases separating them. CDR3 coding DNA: TGTGCCAGCAGCCAAGGAGACGAGCAGTACTTC. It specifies CASSQGDEQYF.

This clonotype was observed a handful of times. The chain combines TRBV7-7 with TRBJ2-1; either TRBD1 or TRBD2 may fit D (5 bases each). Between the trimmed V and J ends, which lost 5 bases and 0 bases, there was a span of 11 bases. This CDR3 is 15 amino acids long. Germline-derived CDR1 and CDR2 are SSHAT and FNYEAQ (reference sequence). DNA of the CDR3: TGTGCCAGCAGCCCCGGGACCTACTCCTACAATGAGCAGTTCTTC. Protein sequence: CASSPGTYSYNEQFF.

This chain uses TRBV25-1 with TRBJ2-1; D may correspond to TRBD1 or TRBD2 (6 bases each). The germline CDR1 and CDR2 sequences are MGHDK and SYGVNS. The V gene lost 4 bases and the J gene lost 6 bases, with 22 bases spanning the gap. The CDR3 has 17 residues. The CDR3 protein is CASSGRGRGGFGNEQFF. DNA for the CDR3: TGTGCCAGCAGTGGTCGGGGGCGGGGAGGCTTCGGCAATGAGCAGTTCTTC. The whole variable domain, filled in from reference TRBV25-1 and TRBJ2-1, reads EADIYQTPRYLVIGTGKKITLECSQTMGHDKMYWYQQDPGMELHLIHYSYGVNSTEKGDLSSESTVSRIRTEHFPLTLESARPSHTSQYLCASSGRGRGGFGNEQFFGPGTRLTVL.

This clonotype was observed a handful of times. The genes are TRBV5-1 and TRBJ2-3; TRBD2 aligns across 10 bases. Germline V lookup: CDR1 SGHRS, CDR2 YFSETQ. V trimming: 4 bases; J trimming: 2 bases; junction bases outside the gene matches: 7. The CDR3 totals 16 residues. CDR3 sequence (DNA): TGCGCCAGCAGCCAGCGGGGGGGCTTCATCACAGATACGCAGTATTTT. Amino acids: CASSQRGGFITDTQYF.

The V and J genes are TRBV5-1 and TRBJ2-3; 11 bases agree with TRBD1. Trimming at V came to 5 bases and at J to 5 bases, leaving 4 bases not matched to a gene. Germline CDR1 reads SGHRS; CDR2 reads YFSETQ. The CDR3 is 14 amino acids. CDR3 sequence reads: CASRSDRGRDTQYF. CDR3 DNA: TGCGCCAGCAGGTCGGACAGGGGGCGAGATACGCAGTATTTT. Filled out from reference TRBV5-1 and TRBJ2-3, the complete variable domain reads KAGVTQTPRYLIKTRGQQVTLSCSPISGHRSVSWYQQTPGQGLQFLFEYFSETQRNKGNFPGRFSGRQFSNSRSEMNVSTLELGDSALYLCASRSDRGRDTQYFGPGTRLTVL.

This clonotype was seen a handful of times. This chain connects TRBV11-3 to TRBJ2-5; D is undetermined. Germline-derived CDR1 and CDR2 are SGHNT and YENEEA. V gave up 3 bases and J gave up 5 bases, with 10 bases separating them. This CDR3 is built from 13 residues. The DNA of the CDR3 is TGTGCCAGCAGCTTTGGGTCTGGGGAGACCCAGTACTTC. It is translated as CASSFGSGETQYF.

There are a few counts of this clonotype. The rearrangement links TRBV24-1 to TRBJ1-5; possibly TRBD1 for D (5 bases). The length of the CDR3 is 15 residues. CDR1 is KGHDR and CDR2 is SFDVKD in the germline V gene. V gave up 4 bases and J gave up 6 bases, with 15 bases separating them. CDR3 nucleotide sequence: TGTGCCACCAGTGACCCCCGGGACTATGCTCAGCCCCAGCATTTT. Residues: CATSDPRDYAQPQHF.

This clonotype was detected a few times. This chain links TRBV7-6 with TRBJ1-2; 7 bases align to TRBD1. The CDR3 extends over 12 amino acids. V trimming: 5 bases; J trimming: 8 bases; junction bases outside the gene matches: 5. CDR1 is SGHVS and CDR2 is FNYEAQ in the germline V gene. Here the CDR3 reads CASSPTGQGYTF. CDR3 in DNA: TGTGCCAGCAGCCCAACGGGACAGGGCTACACCTTC.

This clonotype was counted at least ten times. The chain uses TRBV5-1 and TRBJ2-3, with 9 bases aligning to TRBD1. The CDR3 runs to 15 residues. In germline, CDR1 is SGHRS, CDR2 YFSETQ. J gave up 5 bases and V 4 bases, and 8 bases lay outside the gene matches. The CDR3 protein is CASSDGTGQGDTQYF. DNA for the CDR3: TGCGCCAGCAGCGACGGGACAGGGCAGGGAGATACGCAGTATTTT.

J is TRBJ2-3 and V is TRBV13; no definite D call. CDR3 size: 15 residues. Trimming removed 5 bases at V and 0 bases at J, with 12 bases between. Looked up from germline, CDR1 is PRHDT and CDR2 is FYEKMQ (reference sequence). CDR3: CASSLQGPSTDTQYF. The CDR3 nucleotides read TGTGCCAGCAGCCTACAAGGACCTAGCACAGATACGCAGTATTTT. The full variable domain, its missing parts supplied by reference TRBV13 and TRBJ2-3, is AAGVIQSPRHLIKEKRETATLKCYPIPRHDTVYWYQQGPGQDPQFLISFYEKMQSDKGSIPDRFSAQQFSDYHSELNMSSLELGDSALYFCASSLQGPSTDTQYFGPGTRLTVL.

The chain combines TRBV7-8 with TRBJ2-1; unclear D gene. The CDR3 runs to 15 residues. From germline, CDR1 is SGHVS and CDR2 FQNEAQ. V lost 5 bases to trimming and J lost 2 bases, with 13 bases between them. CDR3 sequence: CASSHGGFPYNEQFF. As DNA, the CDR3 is TGTGCCAGCAGCCATGGTGGGTTTCCCTACAATGAGCAGTTCTTC.

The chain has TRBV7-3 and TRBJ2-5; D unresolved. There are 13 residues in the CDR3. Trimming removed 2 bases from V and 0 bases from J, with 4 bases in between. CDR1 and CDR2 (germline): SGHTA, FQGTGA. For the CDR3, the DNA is TGTGCCAGCAGCTTAGCGAACCAAGAGACCCAGTACTTC. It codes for CASSLANQETQYF.

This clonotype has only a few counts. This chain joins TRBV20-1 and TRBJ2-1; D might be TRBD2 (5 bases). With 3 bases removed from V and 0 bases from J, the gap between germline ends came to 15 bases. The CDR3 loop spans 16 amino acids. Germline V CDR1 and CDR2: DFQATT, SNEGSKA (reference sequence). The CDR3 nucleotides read TGCAGTGCTAGTTATGGCGGGTGGAGCTCCTACAATGAGCAGTTCTTC. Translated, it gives CSASYGGWSSYNEQFF.